This TCR beta chain comes out of a study of T cell repertoires in cytomegalovirus infection. As for the study in general: Carrying CMV and the relevant HLA type showed in public TCR beta signatures. The study's findings and limits: Carriers of CMV plus the relevant HLA were identified by cumulative public TCR beta family frequency. Dominant in the ex vivo response were TCR beta clonotypes restricted by HLA-C and specific for CMV.

This CDR3 spans 14 amino acids. V gave up 6 bases and J gave up 3 bases; unmatched junction bases: 0. Germline CDR1 reads MGHDK; CDR2 reads SYGVNS. About this clonotype itself: What it binds is not known.

TCRdb recomputed calls from the reads with MiXCR, one row per CDR3 protein. The sample has more than 150,000 distinct CDR3 sequences; roughly a sixth are singletons. The V and J genes are TRBV25-1 and TRBJ2-7; 15 bases fit TRBD2. The sample consisted of CD8+ T cells from PBMCs. The origin of this receptor is a human donor in good health (CMV status not recorded). Some clones in this sample may be carry-over from other donors' samples. In nucleotides, the CDR3 is TGTGCCAGCAGGGGACTAGCGGGAGGCTACGAGCAGTACTTC. Its translation is CASRGLAGGYEQYF.